This TCR beta chain comes out of a study of cytomegalovirus exposure and HLA in healthy donors. The V segment lost 6 bases and the J segment 12 bases; nucleotides outside the gene matches: 6. From germline, CDR1 is SGHVS and CDR2 FNYEAQ. The CDR3 loop spans 12 amino acids. Primers: 60 Vbeta forward and 13 Jbeta reverse. Method: immunoSEQ multiplex PCR; TCRdb's copy keeps in-frame clones and lacks some. Of approximately 110,000 clones listed, less than 80% are singletons. Material: PBMCs. This chain uses TRBV7-6 with TRBJ1-4; 8 bases are a match to TRBD1. The sequence derives from a woman aged 30 to 39 in good health and CMV-seronegative. CDR3: CASSPGQGELFF. DNA of the CDR3: TGTGCCAGCAGTCCAGGACAGGGAGAACTGTTTTTT.